The entry below describes one TCR beta chain. Its antigen is not identified. Specified time point: blood 4 weeks post-SBRT, at nephrectomy. Treatment defined: 15 Gy SBRT to primary tumor, nephrectomy 4 weeks later. Nephrectomy followed 15 Gy stereotactic body radiation by 4 weeks. Radiation-treated patients gave blood at baseline, week 2 and week 4. Profiling relied on immunoSEQ multiplex PCR, and the TCRdb table lists in-frame clones only, not all of them. The table includes about 78,000 clones, roughly nine tenths detected once. This record comes from a study of radiation and T cells in renal cell carcinoma. General study findings and limits: Pretreatment tumor biopsies were lacking, so baseline clonotypes are unknown. In blood, top tumor clones expanded by 2 weeks, shrinking by 4.

The germline V and J ends were trimmed by 4 bases and 7 bases, with 20 bases remaining between them. This CDR3 is 14 amino acids long. Germline-derived CDR1 and CDR2 are GTSNPN and SVGIG (reference sequence). The clonotype was recovered from an older woman with renal cell carcinoma. The sample was blood, taken from a patient whose treatment included radiotherapy and nephrectomy. The chain is built from TRBV30 and TRBJ2-7; D may be TRBD2 (7 bases). This chain's CDR3 is CAWTRDRGAGEQYF. CDR3 in DNA: TGTGCCTGGACGAGGGATCGGGGGGCCGGGGAGCAGTACTTC. The variable domain in full, with the rest retrieved from reference TRBV30 and TRBJ2-7, is SQTIHQWPATLVQPVGSPLSLECTVEGTSNPNLYWYRQAAGRGLQLLFYSVGIGQISSEVPQNLSASRPQDRQFILSSKKLLLSDSGFYLCAWTRDRGAGEQYFGPGTRLTVT.